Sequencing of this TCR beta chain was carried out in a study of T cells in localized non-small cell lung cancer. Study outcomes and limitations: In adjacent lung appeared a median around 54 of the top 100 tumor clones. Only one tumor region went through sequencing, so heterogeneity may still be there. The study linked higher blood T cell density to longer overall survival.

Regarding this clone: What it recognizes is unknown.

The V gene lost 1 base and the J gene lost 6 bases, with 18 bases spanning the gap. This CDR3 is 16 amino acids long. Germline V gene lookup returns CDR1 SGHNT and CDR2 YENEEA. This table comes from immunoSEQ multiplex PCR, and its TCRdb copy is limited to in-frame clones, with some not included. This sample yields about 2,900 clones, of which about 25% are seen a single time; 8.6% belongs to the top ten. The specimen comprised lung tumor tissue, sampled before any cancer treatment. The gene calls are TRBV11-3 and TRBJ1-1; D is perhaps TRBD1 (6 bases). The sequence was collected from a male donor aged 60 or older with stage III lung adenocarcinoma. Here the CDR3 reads CASSLGGTGRWAEAFF. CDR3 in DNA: TGTGCCAGCAGCTTAGGGGGAACAGGGCGATGGGCTGAAGCTTTCTTT.